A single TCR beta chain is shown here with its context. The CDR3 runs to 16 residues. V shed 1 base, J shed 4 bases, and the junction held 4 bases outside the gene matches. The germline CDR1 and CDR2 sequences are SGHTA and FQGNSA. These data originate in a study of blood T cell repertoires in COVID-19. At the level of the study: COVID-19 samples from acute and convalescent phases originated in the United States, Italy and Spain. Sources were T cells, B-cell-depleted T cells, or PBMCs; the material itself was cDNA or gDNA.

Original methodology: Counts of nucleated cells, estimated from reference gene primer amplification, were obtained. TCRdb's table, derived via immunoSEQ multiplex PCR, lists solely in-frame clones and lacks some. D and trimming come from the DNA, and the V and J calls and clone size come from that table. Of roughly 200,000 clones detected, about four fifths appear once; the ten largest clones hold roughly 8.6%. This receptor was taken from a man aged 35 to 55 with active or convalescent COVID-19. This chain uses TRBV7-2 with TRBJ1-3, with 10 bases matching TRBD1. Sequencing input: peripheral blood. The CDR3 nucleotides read TGTGCCAGCAGCTTAGTTGTGGGACAGGGGGGAAACACCATATATTTT. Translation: CASSLVVGQGGNTIYF. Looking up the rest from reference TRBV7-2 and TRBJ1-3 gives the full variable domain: GAGVSQSPSNKVTEKGKDVELRCDPISGHTALYWYRQSLGQGLEFLIYFQGNSAPDKSGLPSDRFSAERTGGSVSTLTIQRTQQEDSAVYLCASSLVVGQGGNTIYFGEGSWLTVV.